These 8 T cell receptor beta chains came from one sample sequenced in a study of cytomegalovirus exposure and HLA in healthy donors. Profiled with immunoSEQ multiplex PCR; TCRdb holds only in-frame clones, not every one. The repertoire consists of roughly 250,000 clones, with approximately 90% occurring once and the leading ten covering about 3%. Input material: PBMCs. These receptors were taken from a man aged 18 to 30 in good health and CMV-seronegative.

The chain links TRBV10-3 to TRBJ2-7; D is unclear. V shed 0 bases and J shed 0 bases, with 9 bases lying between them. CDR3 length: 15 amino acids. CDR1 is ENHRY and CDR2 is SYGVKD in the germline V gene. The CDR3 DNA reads TGTGCCATCAGTGAGTCGAAGCAAGACTCCTACGAGCAGTACTTC. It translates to CAISESKQDSYEQYF.

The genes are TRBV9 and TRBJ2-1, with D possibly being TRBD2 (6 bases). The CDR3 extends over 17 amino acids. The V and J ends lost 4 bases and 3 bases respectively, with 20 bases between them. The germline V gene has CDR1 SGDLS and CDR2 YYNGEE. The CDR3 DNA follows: TGTGCCAGCAGCCCCCATCAGATAGCGGCCGACTACAATGAGCAGTTCTTC. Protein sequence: CASSPHQIAADYNEQFF.

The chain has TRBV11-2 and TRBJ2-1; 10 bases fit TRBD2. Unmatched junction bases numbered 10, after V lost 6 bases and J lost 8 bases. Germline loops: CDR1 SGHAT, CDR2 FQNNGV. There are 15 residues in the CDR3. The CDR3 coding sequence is TGTGCCAGCAGGAGGAATAGCGGGGGGTTGGATGAGCAGTTCTTC. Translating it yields CASRRNSGGLDEQFF.

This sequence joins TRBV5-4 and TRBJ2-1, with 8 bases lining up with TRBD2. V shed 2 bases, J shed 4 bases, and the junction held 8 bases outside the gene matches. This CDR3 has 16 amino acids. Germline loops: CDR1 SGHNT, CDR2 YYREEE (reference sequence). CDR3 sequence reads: CASSFGGSGGYNEQFF. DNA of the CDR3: TGTGCCAGCAGCTTTGGCGGGAGCGGGGGATACAATGAGCAGTTCTTC.

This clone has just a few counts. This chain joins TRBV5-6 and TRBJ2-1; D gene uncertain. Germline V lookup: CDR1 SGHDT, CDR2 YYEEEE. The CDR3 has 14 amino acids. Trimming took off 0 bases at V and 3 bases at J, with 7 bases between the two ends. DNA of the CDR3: TGTGCCAGCAGCTTGGGCCAGTACTACAATGAGCAGTTCTTC. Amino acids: CASSLGQYYNEQFF. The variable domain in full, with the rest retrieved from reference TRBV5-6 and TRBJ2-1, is DAGVTQSPTHLIKTRGQQVTLRCSPKSGHDTVSWYQQALGQGPQFIFQYYEEEERQRGNFPDRFSGHQFPNYSSELNVNALLLGDSALYLCASSLGQYYNEQFFGPGTRLTVL.

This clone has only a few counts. As DNA, the CDR3 is TGTGCCTGGGCCAGACAGATTAACTATGGCTACACCTTC. It yields the protein CAWARQINYGYTF. The rearrangement links TRBV30 to TRBJ1-2; possible D gene TRBD1, 5 bases. V lost 5 bases and J lost 1, with 11 bases in between. The CDR3 covers 13 residues. Germline V CDR1 and CDR2: GTSNPN, SVGIG (reference sequence).

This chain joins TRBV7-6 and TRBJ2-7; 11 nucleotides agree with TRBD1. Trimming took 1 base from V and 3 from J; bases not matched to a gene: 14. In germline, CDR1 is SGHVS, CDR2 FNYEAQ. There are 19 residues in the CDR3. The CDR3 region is CASSLEGTGGEGWGYEQYF. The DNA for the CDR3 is TGTGCCAGCAGCTTAGAGGGGACAGGGGGTGAGGGATGGGGCTACGAGCAGTACTTC.

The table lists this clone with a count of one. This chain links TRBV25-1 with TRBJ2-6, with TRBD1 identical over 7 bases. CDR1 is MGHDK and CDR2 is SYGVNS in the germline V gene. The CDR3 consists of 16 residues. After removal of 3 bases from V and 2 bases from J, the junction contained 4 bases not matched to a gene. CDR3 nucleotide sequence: TGTGCCAGCAGTGATCTACAGGGGACTGGGGCCAACGTCCTGACTTTC. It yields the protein CASSDLQGTGANVLTF.